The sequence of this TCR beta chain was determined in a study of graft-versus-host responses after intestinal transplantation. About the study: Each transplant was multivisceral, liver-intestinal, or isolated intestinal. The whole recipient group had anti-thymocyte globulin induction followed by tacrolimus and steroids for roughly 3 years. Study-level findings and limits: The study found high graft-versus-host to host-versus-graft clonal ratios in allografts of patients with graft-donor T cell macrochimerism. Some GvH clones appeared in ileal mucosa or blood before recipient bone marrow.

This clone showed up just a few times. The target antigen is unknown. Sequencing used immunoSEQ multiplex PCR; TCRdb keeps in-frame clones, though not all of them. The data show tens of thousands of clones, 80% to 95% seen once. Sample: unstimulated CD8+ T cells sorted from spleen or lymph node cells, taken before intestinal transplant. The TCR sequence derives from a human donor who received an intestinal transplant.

The DNA for the CDR3 is TGTGCCAGCAGTGACGGGGGGGCCGGGGAGCTGTTTTTT. This codes for CASSDGGAGELFF. The chain recombines TRBV6-5 with TRBJ2-2; 8 bases align to TRBD2. The trim removed 5 bases at V and 6 bases at J, leaving 2 bases unmatched. CDR3 size: 13 residues. From germline, CDR1 is MNHEY and CDR2 SVGAGI.